This T cell receptor beta chain was sequenced during a study of T cells expressing NK-cell markers. 5'RACE template switching with UMIs generated TCR beta cDNA. TCRdb reanalyzed the 5' RACE reads, giving one entry per CDR3 protein sequence and no DNA. The repertoire table contains about 370,000 distinct CDR3 sequences. Comment on this clonotype: Its antigen is unidentified.

Study outcomes and limitations: HCMV specificity of the expanded NKG2C+ T cell clones stayed unclear. Roughly 6 of the donors carried dominant NKG2C+ clonotypes that took up about 1.0-7.5% of their CD8+ T cells.

Germline V CDR1 and CDR2: SGDLS, YYNGEE. The CDR3 contains 14 residues. The sequenced sample was blood T cells: a sorted CD56 or NKG2C T cell subset, CD4+ or CD8+ T cells, or bulk PBMC T cells (not recorded which). The chain links TRBV9 to TRBJ2-6. The receptor's source is a woman between 50 and 59 years old in good health. Here the CDR3 reads CASSVEGGANVLTF.